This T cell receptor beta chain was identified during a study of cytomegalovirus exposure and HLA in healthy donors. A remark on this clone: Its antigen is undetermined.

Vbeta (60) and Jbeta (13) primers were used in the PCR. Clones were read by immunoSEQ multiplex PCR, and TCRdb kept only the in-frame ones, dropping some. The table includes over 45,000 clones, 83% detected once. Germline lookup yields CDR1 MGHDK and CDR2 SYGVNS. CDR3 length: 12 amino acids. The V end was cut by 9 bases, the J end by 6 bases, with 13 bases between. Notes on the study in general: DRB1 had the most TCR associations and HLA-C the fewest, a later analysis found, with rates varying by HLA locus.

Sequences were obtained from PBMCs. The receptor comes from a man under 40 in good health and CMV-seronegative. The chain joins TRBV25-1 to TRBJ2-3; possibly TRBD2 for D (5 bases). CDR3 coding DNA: TGTGCCAGTACAAACTTAGCGGATACGCAGTATTTT. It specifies CASTNLADTQYF.